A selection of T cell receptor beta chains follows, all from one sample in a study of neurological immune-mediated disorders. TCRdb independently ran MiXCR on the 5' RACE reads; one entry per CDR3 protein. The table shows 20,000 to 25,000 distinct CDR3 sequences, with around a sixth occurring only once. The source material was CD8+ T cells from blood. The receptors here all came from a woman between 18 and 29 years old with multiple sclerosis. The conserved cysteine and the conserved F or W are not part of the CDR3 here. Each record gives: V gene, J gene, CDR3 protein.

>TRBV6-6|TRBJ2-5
ASSRDAAGETQY
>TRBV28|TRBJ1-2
ASSPIIRGGYT
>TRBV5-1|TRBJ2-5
ASSLNGWETQY
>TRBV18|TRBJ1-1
ASSPLVVVAF
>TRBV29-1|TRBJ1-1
SVERPTEAF
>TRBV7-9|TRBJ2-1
ASSDLGPTLDEQF
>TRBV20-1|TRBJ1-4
SATGTGVGKLF
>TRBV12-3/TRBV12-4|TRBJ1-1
ASTLGPGRRLVNTEAF
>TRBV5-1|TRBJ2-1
ASSLESYSYNEQF
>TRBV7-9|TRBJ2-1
ASSLPLDDNNEQF
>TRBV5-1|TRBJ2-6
ASSGPNRDRYSGANVLT
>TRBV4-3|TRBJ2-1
ASSQRVGGPPF
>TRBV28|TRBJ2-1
ATLRLAGGSNEQF
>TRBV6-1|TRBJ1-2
ASSQGVYGYT
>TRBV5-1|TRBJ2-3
ASRSIWDGLAGGPSDTQY
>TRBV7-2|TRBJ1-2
ASSLERGNYGYT
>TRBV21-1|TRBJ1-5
ASSKARGHRGDQPQH
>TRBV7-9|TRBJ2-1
ASSTPSGRAGEQF
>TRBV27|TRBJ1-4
ASSGGHLFTNEKLF
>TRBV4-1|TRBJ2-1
ASSLSSSSYNEQF
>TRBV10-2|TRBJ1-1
ASDGTGMGWNTEAF
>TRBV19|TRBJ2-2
ASSYRTGRTGELF
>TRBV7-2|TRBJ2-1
ASSFTENNEQF
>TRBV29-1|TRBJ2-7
SVVDRVSYEQY
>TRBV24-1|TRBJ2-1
ATRPSRSRVDEQF
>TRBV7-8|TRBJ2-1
ASSRTSGSLGQF
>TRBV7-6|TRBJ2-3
ASSFPGQGVNEQY
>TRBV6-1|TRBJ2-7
ASSRLGGDYEQY
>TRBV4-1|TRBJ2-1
ASSHTIQGSYNEQF
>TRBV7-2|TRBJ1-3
ASSYQGSGNTIY
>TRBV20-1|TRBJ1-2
SAYRGLGYGYT
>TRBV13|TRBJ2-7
ASSTQTGGEQY
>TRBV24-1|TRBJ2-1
ATSDHRTSGRTFSYNEQF
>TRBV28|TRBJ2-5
ASSFRLTRGQETQY
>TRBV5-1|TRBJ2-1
ASKWGRDEF
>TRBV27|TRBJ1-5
ASSLYGDPSNQPQH
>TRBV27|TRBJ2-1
ASRTGTGYNEQF